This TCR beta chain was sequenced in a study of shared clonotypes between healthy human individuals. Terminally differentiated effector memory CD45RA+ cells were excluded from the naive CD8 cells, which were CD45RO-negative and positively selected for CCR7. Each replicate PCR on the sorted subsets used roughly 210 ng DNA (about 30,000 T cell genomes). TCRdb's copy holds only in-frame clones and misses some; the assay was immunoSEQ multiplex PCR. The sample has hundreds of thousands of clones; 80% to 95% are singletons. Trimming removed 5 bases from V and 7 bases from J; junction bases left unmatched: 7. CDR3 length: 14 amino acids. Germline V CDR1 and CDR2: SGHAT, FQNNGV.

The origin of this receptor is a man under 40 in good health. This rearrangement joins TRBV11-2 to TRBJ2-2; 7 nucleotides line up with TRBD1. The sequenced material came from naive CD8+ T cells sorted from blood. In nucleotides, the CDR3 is TGTGCCAGCAGCGAATCAGGGGGTTTCGGGGAGCTGTTTTTT. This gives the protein CASSESGGFGELFF.